This T cell receptor (beta chain) was retrieved from a study of identifying expanded T cells in peripheral blood. Notes on the study in general: Technical replicates showed approximately 1.2 changed clones; two weeks about 16; four weeks 19. Variance in clone template counts between roughly two-week samples significantly increased with total template count across all healthy donors.

After removal of 5 bases from V and 3 bases from J, the junction contained 5 bases not matched to a gene. Germline V gene data show CDR1 as SGHNT and CDR2 as YENEEA. The CDR3 loop spans 14 amino acids. About this clone: Its antigen is not identified.

Profiled with immunoSEQ multiplex PCR; TCRdb holds only in-frame clones, not every one. Among 50,000 to 60,000 clones, roughly 80% were seen once, and the ten largest hold around 15%. The TCR comes from a person between 18 and 70 years old in good health. The sequenced sample consisted of blood. V usage is TRBV11-3 and J usage is TRBJ1-1, with TRBD1 matching 8 bases. This chain's CDR3 is CASSGQGVDTEAFF. DNA of the CDR3: TGTGCCAGCAGCGGACAGGGTGTTGACACTGAAGCTTTCTTT.